These T cell receptor beta chains were read from a single sample in a study of T cell repertoires in cytomegalovirus infection. TCRdb reprocessed the reads via MiXCR and lists one record per CDR3 protein. The table shows around 500,000 distinct CDR3 sequences, with approximately 46% occurring only once. Their target antigens are unknown. Sequences were derived from cultured PBMCs, sampled from culture after CMV antigen stimulation. These receptors all stem from a human donor in good health (CMV status not recorded). Some clones in this sample may be carry-over from other donors' samples. CDR3s include the opening cysteine and the closing phenylalanine or tryptophan. A D gene is named only where the DNA matches it firmly. A clone size is listed for some rows: how often the clone was seen (once, few, many), or a class if it is expanded.

j_gene,abundance,v_gene,d_gene,CDR3nt,CDR3aa
TRBJ2-1,NA,TRBV11-2,TRBD2,TGTGCCAGCAGCTTAGAGCAGATAGCGGGACACAATGAGCAGTTCTTC,CASSLEQIAGHNEQFF
TRBJ2-7,NA,TRBV7-2,NA,TGTGCCAGCAGCCTGGGGCAGGCCTTCTACGAGCATTACTTC,CASSLGQAFYEHYF
TRBJ1-4,few,TRBV12-3/TRBV12-4,TRBD1,TGTGCCAGCAGTTCCATTGGACAGGACGTGAATGAAAAACTGTTTTTT,CASSSIGQDVNEKLFF
TRBJ2-1,NA,TRBV5-1,NA,TGCGCCAGCAGCCGGATAGCACCGGGTATTAACAATGAGCAGTTCTTC,CASSRIAPGINNEQFF
TRBJ1-1,many,TRBV12-3/TRBV12-4,NA,TGTGCCAGCAGTTTAGAAGCGCAGACAGCTAGGGCGGCTTTCTTT,CASSLEAQTARAAFF
TRBJ1-6,NA,TRBV4-1,NA,TGCGCCAGCAGCCCGGGACCGCCGGGCCAGACCAATTCACCCCTCCACTTT,CASSPGPPGQTNSPLHF
TRBJ1-5,NA,TRBV20-1,NA,TGCAGTGCCCAAAAACAGGAGAATCAGCCCCAGCATTTT,CSAQKQENQPQHF
TRBJ2-7,NA,TRBV3-1,TRBD1,TGTGCCAGCAGCCGACGGACAGGCGTTGACGAGCAGTACTTC,CASSRRTGVDEQYF
TRBJ2-4,NA,TRBV4-1,TRBD1,TGCGCCAGCAGTGACCATGGACAGGGGCGGAACATTCAGTACTTC,CASSDHGQGRNIQYF
TRBJ2-5,many,TRBV7-2,TRBD1,TGTGCCAGCAGTAAAAGGGACAGGGCCTACCAAGAGACCCAGTACTTC,CASSKRDRAYQETQYF
TRBJ1-6,NA,TRBV7-9,NA,TGTGCCAGCAGCTCAAGTACAGGAAATAATTCACCCCTCCACTTT,CASSSSTGNNSPLHF
TRBJ2-6,NA,TRBV27,NA,TGTGCCAGCAGTTTGACAAGTTTGACTGGGGCCAACGTCCTGACTTTC,CASSLTSLTGANVLTF
TRBJ1-2,NA,TRBV7-2,NA,TGTGCCAGCAGACAAGAGCGCTTCGACAGCCGCTATGGCTACACCTTC,CASRQERFDSRYGYTF
TRBJ1-2,few,TRBV6-1,NA,TGTGCCAGCAGTGTTAATCGACCGGGGCTGAACTATGGCTACACCTTC,CASSVNRPGLNYGYTF
TRBJ2-7,NA,TRBV3-1,NA,TGTGCCAGCAGCCAAGATCGAGGTTATTCAGGGCAGTACTTC,CASSQDRGYSGQYF
TRBJ2-7,NA,TRBV6-1,TRBD1,TGTGCCAGCAGTGAATTAGGGACAGACTACGCGCAGTACTTC,CASSELGTDYAQYF
TRBJ2-2,NA,TRBV5-4,NA,TGTGCCAGCAGCTTGGAGGTCGAGGACGGGGAGCTGTTTTTT,CASSLEVEDGELFF
TRBJ2-5,few,TRBV7-2,TRBD2,TGTGCCAGCAGTCGGACTAGCGGGTACCAAGAGACCCAGTACTTC,CASSRTSGYQETQYF
TRBJ1-6,NA,TRBV7-9,NA,TGTGCCAGCAGCTCCCAGGGTTCACCCCTCCACTTT,CASSSQGSPLHF
TRBJ2-3,NA,TRBV28,TRBD2,TGTGCCAGCAGTTCCAGCGGGGGGGAGGGAGATACGCAGTATTTT,CASSSSGGEGDTQYF
TRBJ1-5,NA,TRBV19,NA,TGTGCCTCCTCCCTAGGGGCAGTCAATCAGCCCCAGCATTTT,CASSLGAVNQPQHF
TRBJ2-3,NA,TRBV19,NA,TGTGCCAGTAGAAGGGATGTGGCAGATACGCAGGATTTT,CASRRDVADTQDF
TRBJ2-7,few,TRBV7-2,NA,TGTGCCAGCAGCTTCTCCCCTGGGGGGCTCTACGAGCAGTACTTC,CASSFSPGGLYEQYF
TRBJ2-1,NA,TRBV7-3,NA,TGTGCCAGCAGTGAAGTCTATGAGCAGTTCTTC,CASSEVYEQFF
TRBJ2-7,NA,TRBV5-1,NA,TGCGCCAGCAGCCTAGGGACCACCGCCTACGAGCAGTACTTC,CASSLGTTAYEQYF
TRBJ2-3,NA,TRBV30,NA,TGTGCCTGGAGTGTAAGCACAGATACGCAGTATTTT,CAWSVSTDTQYF
TRBJ1-1,NA,TRBV7-2,TRBD1,TGTGCCAGCAGCACCCGGGACAGCTACACTGAAGCTTTCTTT,CASSTRDSYTEAFF
TRBJ2-1,few,TRBV6-5,TRBD1,TGTGCCAGCAGGCCACAGGGGGTTGGTGTGGGCAATGAGCAGTTCTTC,CASRPQGVGVGNEQFF
TRBJ2-5,NA,TRBV5-6,NA,TGTGCCAGCAGCTTATGGGTCCAAGAGACCCAGTACTTC,CASSLWVQETQYF
TRBJ1-4,NA,TRBV6-8,NA,TGTGCCAGCAGGGCCGGGACGTCGACCCGGGAAAAACTGTTTTTT,CASRAGTSTREKLFF
TRBJ2-5,NA,TRBV12-5,NA,TGTGCTAGTGGTTTGGGGACATGGAGGGAGACCCAGTACTTC,CASGLGTWRETQYF
TRBJ1-2,few,TRBV7-2,NA,TGTGCCAGCAGTTCCCGGGGGGGTGGACCTGGCTACACCTTC,CASSSRGGGPGYTF
TRBJ2-5,NA,TRBV6-5,TRBD2,TGTGCCAGCAGTCAAACGATTAGCGGGGGGCCGTACCAAGAGACCCAGTACTTC,CASSQTISGGPYQETQYF
TRBJ1-5,NA,TRBV19,NA,TGTGCCAGTAGTATACAAAATCAGCCCCAGCATTTT,CASSIQNQPQHF
TRBJ2-5,NA,TRBV11-2,NA,TGTGCCAGCAATCGGGCGGGGATGGATACCCAGTACTTC,CASNRAGMDTQYF
TRBJ2-3,NA,TRBV11-2,TRBD1,TGTGCCAGCAGCTTAACCCATGGGGACAGGGGCTACACGCAGTATTTT,CASSLTHGDRGYTQYF
TRBJ2-3,NA,TRBV6-2/TRBV6-3,TRBD2,TGTGCCAGCAGCGCGACTAGCGGGAGGGGTACGCAGTATTTT,CASSATSGRGTQYF
TRBJ1-6,few,TRBV20-1,NA,TGCAGTGCTCAAGGGAGCTCCTATAATTCACCCCTCCACTTT,CSAQGSSYNSPLHF
TRBJ2-4,NA,TRBV24-1,NA,TGTGCCACCAGCTTGGGGAGAAACATTCAGTACTTC,CATSLGRNIQYF
TRBJ2-1,NA,TRBV7-2,NA,TGTGCCAGCAGCTTGTCGGATTACAATGAGCAGTTCTTC,CASSLSDYNEQFF
TRBJ2-1,NA,TRBV18,TRBD2,TGTGCCAGCTCACCACCTTACGGGAGGGACAATGAGCAGTTCTTC,CASSPPYGRDNEQFF
TRBJ2-2,few,TRBV19,TRBD1,TGTGCCAGTATGGGACAGGGGGCAAACCGGGTTAGGGTCACCGGGGAGCTGTTTTTT,CASMGQGANRVRVTGELFF
TRBJ2-2,few,TRBV4-1,TRBD2,TGCGCCAGCAGCCACCCCCCCCAGGATAGCGGGAGAGATACCGGGGAGCTGTTTTTT,CASSHPPQDSGRDTGELFF
TRBJ2-7,few,TRBV7-8,NA,TGTGCCAGCAGCCCGACCCGCTCATACTCCTACGAGCAGTACTTC,CASSPTRSYSYEQYF
TRBJ2-1,NA,TRBV12-3/TRBV12-4,NA,TGTGCCAGCAGCCCAACAGGTACCTACAATGAGCAGTTCTTC,CASSPTGTYNEQFF
TRBJ1-1,once,TRBV18,NA,TGTGCCAGCTCAACAGGGATTATGGGCACTGAAGCTTTCTTT,CASSTGIMGTEAFF
TRBJ1-1,few,TRBV7-9,NA,TGTGCCAGCAGCTTAGAGGAGTTCGAAGCTTTCTTT,CASSLEEFEAFF
TRBJ2-5,NA,TRBV5-1,TRBD1,TGCGCCAGCAGCAGGGGACAGCCCCAAGAGACCCAGTACTTC,CASSRGQPQETQYF